This T cell receptor beta chain was profiled in a study of CD8 T cells in Susac syndrome. Roughly 0.5 to 1 ug RNA was reverse transcribed with random hexamers. Amplification of the TCR beta CDR3 was carried out by immunoSEQ multiplex PCR, which spanned a total of 54 Vbeta and 13 Jbeta segments. MiXCR was run by TCRdb on the immunoSEQ multiplex PCR reads, yielding one entry per CDR3 protein. The sample consists of about 400,000 distinct CDR3 sequences, roughly 85% of them appearing once. Sequencing targeted TCR beta in T cells from blood (CD8+ and CD4+). Negative isolation yielded CD4+ and CD8+ T cells, and FACS enriched TEMRA cells. This CDR3 comprises 15 residues. Germline CDR1 and CDR2: SGHDN and FVKESK. The J segment lost 3 bases and the V segment lost 2 bases, leaving 3 bases of the junction unmatched.

Sequences were obtained from CD8+ T cells from PBMCs. This clonotype originated in a human donor with multiple sclerosis. V is TRBV14 and J is TRBJ2-7; 11 bases are shared with TRBD2. The CDR3 reads CASSQSTSGGYEQYF. CDR3 DNA sequence: TGTGCCAGCAGCCAATCAACTAGCGGGGGCTACGAGCAGTACTTC.